This TCR beta chain derives from a study of cytomegalovirus exposure and HLA in healthy donors. Study context: Earlier, approximately 180 million T cells were analyzed, and approximately 110 million unique TCR beta sequences were found among them. Broader study findings: When a later analysis was performed, an Asian-associated ancestry cluster reportedly had fewer N-insertions than the approximately 680-donor mean.

In the case of this clone: Its target is not known.

PCR employed 60 Vbeta and 13 Jbeta primers. Measured with immunoSEQ multiplex PCR; TCRdb has only the in-frame clones, and not every one. The sample yields 86,000 or so clones, around 79% seen once. V lost 4 bases and J lost 2, with 15 bases in between. From germline, CDR1 is SGDLS and CDR2 YYNGEE. The CDR3 loop spans 15 amino acids. The rearrangement joins TRBV9 to TRBJ2-5; D uncertain. Sequenced material: PBMCs. The sequence derives from a woman aged 40 to 49 in good health and CMV-seropositive. This CDR3 reads CASSPLTVGQETQYF. The CDR3 DNA reads as TGTGCCAGCAGCCCCCTCACAGTCGGTCAAGAGACCCAGTACTTC.